This T cell receptor (beta chain) derives from a study of OX40 agonist ivuxolimab in advanced cancers. Study overall: A history of anti-PD-1, anti-PD-L1 or anti-CTLA-4 therapy was acceptable, and approximately 40% had some.

Some clones are missing from TCRdb's copy, which holds only in-frame ones; the method was immunoSEQ multiplex PCR. The top ten hold more than 1.2% of the sample, which has 90,000 to 100,000 clones, about four fifths seen once. From germline, CDR1 is MNHNS and CDR2 SASEGT. The CDR3 has 15 amino acids. Losses at the gene ends were 5 bases for V and 0 bases for J; bases not matched to a gene: 7. This clonotype was sampled from an adult with an advanced solid tumor such as melanoma, head and neck, liver or kidney cancer. Sequenced here: CD4+ or CD8+ T cells sorted from blood, sampled in a trial of the OX40 agonist ivuxolimab. The chain uses TRBV6-1 and TRBJ2-7; 7 nucleotides match TRBD1. As DNA, the CDR3 is TGTGCCAGCAGTCGCCAACAGGGGAGCTCCTACGAGCAGTACTTC. Amino acids: CASSRQQGSSYEQYF.